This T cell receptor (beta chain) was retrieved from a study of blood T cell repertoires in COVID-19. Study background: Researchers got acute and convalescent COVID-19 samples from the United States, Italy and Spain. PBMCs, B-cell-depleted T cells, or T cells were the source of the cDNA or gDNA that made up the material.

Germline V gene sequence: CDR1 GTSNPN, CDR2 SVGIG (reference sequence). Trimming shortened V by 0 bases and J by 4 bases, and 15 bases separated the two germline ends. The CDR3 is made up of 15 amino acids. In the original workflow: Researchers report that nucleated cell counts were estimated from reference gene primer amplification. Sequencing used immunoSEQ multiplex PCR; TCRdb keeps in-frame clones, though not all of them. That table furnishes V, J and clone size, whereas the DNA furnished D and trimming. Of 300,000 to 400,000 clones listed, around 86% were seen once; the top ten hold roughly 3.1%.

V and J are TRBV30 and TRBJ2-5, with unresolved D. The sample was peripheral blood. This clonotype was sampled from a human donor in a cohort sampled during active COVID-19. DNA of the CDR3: TGTGCCTGGAGTGTACCTAGTAAAAGAGGAGAGACCCAGTACTTC. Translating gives CAWSVPSKRGETQYF.